The T cell receptor (beta chain) described here comes from a study of graft-versus-host responses after intestinal transplantation. Turning to the study itself: Multivisceral, liver-intestinal, or isolated intestinal transplants were received by the recipients.

The CDR3 is 16 residues long. The germline gives CDR1 SGHDT, CDR2 YYEEEE. Trimming took 4 bases from V and 0 from J, leaving 14 bases between them. The data were produced by immunoSEQ multiplex PCR, yet TCRdb's version contains in-frame clones alone and is incomplete. Among roughly 70,000 clones, 75% to 90% were seen once, and the ten largest hold 0.35% to 0.5%. With respect to this clone: What it binds is not known.

Whole-study findings and limits: Some GvH clones were seen earlier in gut or blood, suggesting intestinal origin.

The material was unstimulated CD4+ T cells sorted from spleen or lymph node cells, obtained before transplant. The chain is built from TRBV5-6 and TRBJ1-3, with TRBD1 as a possible D gene (5 bases). The receptor was derived from a human donor who was the organ donor for an intestinal transplant. The CDR3 nucleotides are TGTGCCAGCAGCAGATACTCGGGGGGCTCTGGAAACACCATATATTTT. Protein product: CASSRYSGGSGNTIYF.